This T cell receptor (beta chain) stems from a study of T cell responses to AZD1222 COVID-19 vaccine. Whole-study results and caveats: Per reports, nearly half of all spike-specific TCRs target regions that are unmutated in variants. At baseline, seropositivity was found in only six AZD1222 recipients.

The table came from immunoSEQ multiplex PCR; TCRdb's copy has only in-frame clones and leaves some out. The profile covers about 77,000 clones, with roughly nine tenths appearing a single time and around 5.1% taken by the ten largest. Germline loops: CDR1 SGHTA, CDR2 FQGNSA. Between the trimmed V and J ends, which lost 5 bases and 7 bases, there was a span of 14 bases. CDR3 length: 14 amino acids. Regarding this clone: What it binds is not known.

Sequenced here: peripheral blood, sampled 28 days after the second AZD1222 dose. This receptor was taken from an adult who received the AZD1222 COVID-19 vaccine. The V call is TRBV7-2, the J call TRBJ1-4; a possible D gene is TRBD1 (6 bases). The CDR3 spells CASSPQGGVEKLFF. Here the CDR3 DNA reads TGTGCCAGCAGCCCACAGGGAGGAGTTGAAAAACTGTTTTTT.